Each of the 29 T cell receptor beta chains below was sequenced from the same sample in a study of blood T cells in healthy people across ages. Primed by a sample-barcoded 5' primer and a J-beta primer mix, a second PCR proceeded for 7 to 11 cycles. TCRdb re-derived calls from the 5' RACE reads in MiXCR, one entry per CDR3 protein. This table holds 910,000 or so distinct CDR3 sequences, roughly 51% found once. The sequencing sample was made of blood. The receptors derive from a woman in her fifties or sixties in good health.

The V call is TRBV11-3, the J call TRBJ2-1, with TRBD2 matching over 11 bases. Trimming took 4 bases from V and 9 from J; bases not matched to a gene: 2. The CDR3 has 13 residues. Germline CDR1 SGHNT, CDR2 YENEEA. The CDR3 nucleotides read TGTGCCAGCAGCTATAGCGGGAGGGGTGAGCAGTTCTTC. Its protein is CASSYSGRGEQFF. The full variable domain, its missing parts supplied by reference TRBV11-3 and TRBJ2-1, is EAGVVQSPRYKIIEKKQPVAFWCNPISGHNTLYWYLQNLGQGPELLIRYENEEAVDDSQLPKDRFSAERLKGVDSTLKIQPAELGDSAVYLCASSYSGRGEQFFGPGTRLTVL.

V and J are TRBV29-1 and TRBJ2-1; weak D call: TRBD1 (6 bases). The CDR3 spans 12 residues. V dropped 3 bases and J dropped 6 bases, with 9 bases sitting between them. Germline-derived CDR1 and CDR2 are SQVTM and ANQGSEA. CDR3 sequence: CSVDTGTNEQFF. CDR3 DNA sequence: TGCAGCGTTGACACAGGGACCAATGAGCAGTTCTTC.

V is TRBV27 and J is TRBJ1-4; TRBD1 matches 8 bases. The germline CDR1 and CDR2 sequences are MNHEY and SMNVEV (reference sequence). With 5 bases clipped from V and 4 bases from J, the junction kept 6 bases outside the gene matches. This CDR3 comprises 15 residues. CDR3 DNA: TGTGCCAGCAGTGGGGACAGGACGCTTAATGAAAAACTGTTTTTT. Its protein is CASSGDRTLNEKLFF.

The chain carries TRBV2 and TRBJ2-3, with 10 nucleotides matching TRBD2. Germline V lookup: CDR1 SNHLY, CDR2 FYNNEI. The CDR3 covers 16 residues. V lost 1 base and J lost 1; bases outside the gene matches: 2. CDR3 loop: CASSEGLAGGTDTQYF. The CDR3 coding sequence is TGTGCCAGCAGTGAAGGCCTAGCGGGGGGCACAGATACGCAGTATTTT.

The V and J genes are TRBV15 and TRBJ1-4; 7 bases are shared with TRBD1. CDR3 length: 16 residues. Unmatched junction bases numbered 10, after V lost 2 bases and J lost 7 bases. The germline V gene has CDR1 LNHNV and CDR2 YYDKDF (reference sequence). The CDR3 region has the DNA TGTGCCACCAGCAGAACCTTAACAGGGGATACTGAAAAACTGTTTTTT. Translating gives CATSRTLTGDTEKLFF.

The rearrangement links TRBV20-1 to TRBJ2-5; D unclear. The DNA matches TRBJ2-7 better at its end, which makes the J call doubtful. The CDR3 spans 12 residues. Germline V CDR1 and CDR2: DFQATT, SNEGSKA (reference sequence). CDR3 sequence (DNA): TGCAGTGCTAGTGAGAGCAACTACGAGCAGTACTTC. Translation: CSASESNYEQYF.

The chain uses TRBV28 and TRBJ1-4, with a possible D match to TRBD1 (6 bases). Looked up from germline, CDR1 is MDHEN and CDR2 is SYDVKM. V lost 3 bases to trimming and J lost 5 bases, with 13 bases between them. The CDR3 extends over 15 amino acids. The CDR3 region is CASSLAGTRNEKLFF. In DNA, the CDR3 is TGTGCCAGCAGTTTGGCCGGGACAAGGAATGAAAAACTGTTTTTT.

This chain links TRBV6-1 with TRBJ2-5; 7 bases fit TRBD2. V shed 6 bases, J shed 1 base, and the junction held 14 bases outside the gene matches. CDR3 size: 17 residues. Per the germline V gene, CDR1 is MNHNS and CDR2 is SASEGT. CDR3 coding DNA: TGTGCCAGCAGGAGGTTCGGAGCAGCGGGGCTCCAAGAGACCCAGTACTTC. It codes for CASRRFGAAGLQETQYF.

The CDR3 DNA sequence: TGTGCCAGCAGCTTGGAGGAGATCCAAGAGACCCAGTACTTC. Translating gives CASSLEEIQETQYF. J is TRBJ2-5 and V is TRBV5-5; no reliable D call. CDR3 length: 14 amino acids. Germline V gene sequence: CDR1 SGHKS, CDR2 YYEKEE (reference sequence). Trimming pared 0 bases from V and 1 base from J, leaving 7 bases between. The full variable domain, completed using reference TRBV5-5 and TRBJ2-5, is DAGVTQSPTHLIKTRGQQVTLRCSPISGHKSVSWYQQVLGQGPQFIFQYYEKEERGRGNFPDRFSARQFPNYSSELNVNALLLGDSALYLCASSLEEIQETQYFGPGTRLLVL.

The chain uses TRBV29-1 and TRBJ2-2; no reliable D call. Germline V gives CDR1 SQVTM, CDR2 ANQGSEA. This CDR3 is 14 amino acids long. Trimming stripped 3 bases from V and 1 base from J, with 9 bases between. The DNA for the CDR3 is TGCAGCGTTGATGACGAGTGGAACACCGGGGAGCTGTTTTTT. Translation gives CSVDDEWNTGELFF.

This clonotype was counted a few times. The V gene is TRBV5-1, the J gene TRBJ2-1; D possibly corresponds to TRBD1 (6 bases). The V and J ends lost 0 bases and 7 bases respectively, with 14 bases between them. The length of the CDR3 is 15 residues. The germline CDR1 and CDR2 sequences are SGHRS and YFSETQ. DNA for the CDR3: TGCGCCAGCAGCTTGGCCGCAGGGGTGAGGAATGAGCAGTTCTTC. This encodes CASSLAAGVRNEQFF.

This sequence joins TRBV2 and TRBJ1-2, with TRBD1 matching over 9 bases. With 6 bases clipped from V and 9 bases from J, the junction kept 8 bases outside the gene matches. The CDR3 length is 13 residues. Per the germline V gene, CDR1 is SNHLY and CDR2 is FYNNEI. The CDR3 region is CASSSGQGRSYTF. In DNA form, the CDR3 reads TGTGCCAGCAGCTCGGGACAGGGAAGGAGCTACACCTTC.

The V call is TRBV12-3 or TRBV12-4, the J call TRBJ2-7, with D unclear. The CDR3 length is 12 residues. Trimming pared 6 bases from V and 2 bases from J, leaving 8 bases between. Here the CDR3 reads CASSLITYEQYF. Written as DNA, the CDR3 is TGTGCCAGCAGCCTAATCACCTACGAGCAGTACTTC.

The chain combines TRBV5-1 with TRBJ2-1; TRBD2 agrees at 11 bases. Per the germline V gene, CDR1 is SGHRS and CDR2 is YFSETQ. After removal of 2 bases from V and 10 bases from J, the junction contained 11 bases not matched to a gene. This CDR3 region has 16 residues. The CDR3 loop reads CASSLPGTSGDKEQFF. The DNA of the CDR3 is TGCGCCAGCAGCTTACCCGGGACTAGCGGAGATAAAGAGCAGTTCTTC.

Turning to this clonotype: Given a much more abundant clone one base away, this may be a read error. The chain recombines TRBV7-9 with TRBJ2-3; 8 nucleotides line up with TRBD2. The germline V gene encodes CDR1 SEHNR and CDR2 FQNEAQ (reference sequence). CDR3 length: 16 amino acids. The CDR3 sequence is CTSSASSGTHTDTQYF. DNA of the CDR3: TGTACCAGCAGCGCGAGTAGCGGGACTCACACAGATACGCAGTATTTT.

This clonotype was observed a handful of times. The chain carries TRBV7-2 and TRBJ2-7, with D possibly matching TRBD1 (6 bases). The germline gives CDR1 SGHTA, CDR2 FQGNSA. CDR3 length: 16 amino acids. V shed 5 bases and J shed 2 bases, with 19 bases lying between them. CDR3 bases: TGTGCCAGCAGCCTCGGTGGGGGCGGCCCCACCTACGAGCAGTACTTC. Protein: CASSLGGGGPTYEQYF.

V and J are TRBV20-1 and TRBJ1-2; D unresolved. The CDR3 is 13 residues long. Trimming removed 1 base from V and 6 bases from J, with 12 bases in between. CDR1 DFQATT and CDR2 SNEGSKA come from the germline V gene (reference sequence). The CDR3: CSARARGVDGYTF. The CDR3 nucleotides are TGCAGTGCTAGAGCCCGAGGAGTGGATGGCTACACCTTC.

The rearrangement joins TRBV7-9 to TRBJ2-3; D is perhaps TRBD1 (6 bases). Trimming cost V 8 bases and J 2 bases, with 20 bases left between them. The germline CDR1 and CDR2 sequences are SEHNR and FQNEAQ (reference sequence). There are 16 residues in the CDR3. The CDR3 protein is CASGQSWGSYTDTQYF. As DNA, the CDR3 is TGTGCCAGCGGACAGTCCTGGGGTTCCTACACAGATACGCAGTATTTT.

The rearrangement uses TRBV6-1 and TRBJ2-7; perhaps TRBD2 as D (7 bases). Trimming pared 10 bases from V and 2 bases from J, leaving 15 bases between. CDR3 length equals 13 residues. Germline CDR1 reads MNHNS; CDR2 reads SASEGT. The DNA for the CDR3 is TGTGCCAACAGGGTACTAGCGCCCTACGAGCAGTACTTC. It codes for CANRVLAPYEQYF.

This chain joins TRBV20-1 and TRBJ1-2; D remains ambiguous. Trimming shortened V by 5 bases and J by 0 bases, and 25 bases separated the two germline ends. The length of the CDR3 is 18 residues. Germline V gene lookup returns CDR1 DFQATT and CDR2 SNEGSKA (reference sequence). The CDR3 loop is CSASKGSFDIGANYGYTF. For the CDR3, the DNA is TGCAGTGCTTCCAAGGGATCGTTTGACATTGGAGCTAACTATGGCTACACCTTC.

In its sample, this clonotype was seen a few times. The chain combines TRBV12-3 or TRBV12-4 with TRBJ2-7; D is perhaps TRBD2 (6 bases). Trimming took off 6 bases at V and 4 bases at J, with 13 bases between the two ends. The length of the CDR3 is 13 residues. The CDR3 reads CASREGFLYEQYF. The CDR3 DNA reads TGTGCCAGCAGGGAGGGCTTTTTGTACGAGCAGTACTTC.

This clonotype was counted between two and nine times. The chain uses TRBV4-2 and TRBJ2-7; D may correspond to TRBD1 or TRBD2 (6 bases each). The V gene's germline CDR1 is LGHNA and CDR2 YNFKEQ. The length of the CDR3 is 15 residues. Trimming took 0 bases from V and 5 from J, leaving 14 bases between them. The CDR3 sequence: CASSQDRGPQNEQYF. For the CDR3, the DNA is TGTGCCAGCAGCCAAGATCGGGGGCCCCAGAACGAGCAGTACTTC.

V usage is TRBV5-1 and J usage is TRBJ2-7; 11 positions match TRBD1. Germline V gene sequence: CDR1 SGHRS, CDR2 YFSETQ. V was pared by 3 bases and J by 9 bases, with 11 bases of the junction left unmatched. This CDR3 contains 15 residues. CDR3 protein: CASSSGQGAGDTQYF. DNA for the CDR3: TGCGCCAGCAGCTCCGGACAGGGGGCTGGAGATACGCAGTACTTC.

The chain carries TRBV7-2 and TRBJ2-7; 8 bases map to TRBD2. Germline V lookup: CDR1 SGHTA, CDR2 FQGNSA. The CDR3 totals 14 residues. Trimming cost V 5 bases and J 4 bases; bases outside gene matches: 7. CDR3 region: CASSESAGAYEQYF. As DNA, the CDR3 is TGTGCCAGCAGCGAGTCAGCGGGAGCTTACGAGCAGTACTTC.

The chain is built from TRBV7-2 and TRBJ2-1; TRBD1 matches 8 bases. From germline, CDR1 is SGHTA and CDR2 FQGNSA. Trimming cost V 4 bases and J 13 bases; bases outside gene matches: 15. The CDR3 extends over 15 amino acids. CDR3 nucleotides: TGTGCCAGCAGCTGGCGACAGGGGCAACGAGAGACCCAGTTCTTC. This gives the protein CASSWRQGQRETQFF.

A few counts support this clonotype. The rearrangement joins TRBV24-1 to TRBJ2-3, with a weak D call TRBD1 (5 bases). This CDR3 is 14 amino acids long. The V end was cut by 8 bases, the J end by 4 bases, with 15 bases between. Germline assignment: CDR1 KGHDR and CDR2 SFDVKD. The CDR3 DNA is TGTGCCACCACCCCAAGGGGTGGGGCAGATACGCAGTATTTT. This sequence encodes CATTPRGGADTQYF.

This chain connects TRBV6-5 to TRBJ2-1; 9 nucleotides match TRBD2. CDR1 and CDR2 (germline): MNHEY, SVGAGI. The CDR3 is made up of 13 amino acids. Trimming removed 6 bases from V and 12 bases from J; junction bases left unmatched: 9. The DNA for the CDR3 is TGTGCCAGCAGCCCAGGTCTAGCGGGAAGGCAGTTCTTC. Its protein product is CASSPGLAGRQFF.

This clonotype occurred once. The chain links TRBV4-2 to TRBJ2-7, with D possibly being TRBD1 (6 bases). This CDR3 is built from 15 residues. The V end was cut by 2 bases, the J end by 6 bases, with 17 bases between. CDR1 is LGHNA and CDR2 is YNFKEQ in the germline V gene. In DNA, the CDR3 is TGTGCCAGCAGCCAACATGCCGGACAGCAAAGCGAGCAGTACTTC. Amino acid sequence: CASSQHAGQQSEQYF.

The chain combines TRBV12-3 or TRBV12-4 with TRBJ2-3; 10 bases agree with TRBD2. CDR3 size: 15 residues. V gave up 3 bases and J gave up 11 bases; unmatched junction bases: 11. CDR3 loop: CASSLVSGRINEQYF. In DNA form, the CDR3 reads TGTGCCAGCAGTTTGGTTAGCGGGAGGATCAATGAGCAGTATTTT.